The 13 T cell receptor beta chains below all came from one sample that was sequenced in a study of blood T cell repertoires in COVID-19 (dated by TCRdb to 2020 to 2022). Libraries were prepared through the immunoSEQ multiplex PCR assay. This is the immuneACCESS table as TCRdb keeps it, with only in-frame sequences that have V and J called. A part of the clones is gone; compared with another copy, unresolved V genes explain less than half, and the rest is unexplained. Across this sample there are some 68,000 clones, with less than 95% seen only once. The ten biggest clones cover 0.4% to 0.55% of the sample. What was sequenced was peripheral blood. These receptors were collected from a man in his forties or fifties with COVID-19, enrolled during active disease.

This chain joins TRBV1 and TRBJ1-6. TRBV1 is a known pseudogene. The CDR3 covers 17 residues. The CDR3 DNA reads TGCACCAGCAGCCAAGAGGGAGGGAGGGGCGCTAATTCACCCCTCCACTTT. Its protein product is CTSSQEGGRGANSPLHF.

The rearrangement joins TRBV18 to TRBJ2-7; the match to TRBD2 covers 11 bases. The CDR3 contains 17 residues. CDR1 KGHSH and CDR2 LQKENI come from the germline V gene. V shed 2 bases, J shed 0 bases, and the junction held 6 bases outside the gene matches. CDR3: CASSPGLAGTISYEQYF. The CDR3 nucleotides are TGTGCCAGCTCACCAGGACTAGCGGGTACCATCTCCTACGAGCAGTACTTC. The variable domain in full, completed from reference TRBV18 and TRBJ2-7, reads NAGVMQNPRHLVRRRGQEARLRCSPMKGHSHVYWYRQLPEEGLKFMVYLQKENIIDESGMPKERFSAEFPKEGPSILRIQQVVRGDSAAYFCASSPGLAGTISYEQYFGPGTRLTVT.

Written as DNA, the CDR3 is TGCGCCAGCAGCCAAAGCGGGAGGGGAATAAGCACAGATACGCAGTATTTT. Translation gives CASSQSGRGISTDTQYF. The genes are TRBV5-1 and TRBJ2-3; 10 bases are a match to TRBD2. The CDR3 consists of 17 residues. V lost 4 bases, J lost 0 bases, and 8 bases stayed unmatched. CDR1 SGHRS and CDR2 YFSETQ come from the germline V gene.

V gene TRBV10-3 combines with J gene TRBJ1-1; 7 bases agree with TRBD1. J lost 1 base, V lost 3 bases, and 2 bases had no gene match. CDR1 is ENHRY and CDR2 is SYGVKD in the germline V gene. The CDR3 runs 14 residues. Written as DNA, the CDR3 is TGTGCCATCAGTGAAAGGACAGGGAACACTGAAGCTTTCTTT. Translated, it gives CAISERTGNTEAFF.

V gene TRBV3-1 (or the pseudogene TRBV3-2) combines with J gene TRBJ2-7; D remains ambiguous. V was pared by 0 bases and J by 3 bases, with 12 bases between. Germline lookup yields CDR1 LGHDT and CDR2 YNNKEL (reference sequence). This CDR3 comprises 15 residues. CDR3 amino acids: CASSQDTTPGYEQYF. CDR3 DNA: TGTGCCAGCAGCCAAGATACGACCCCGGGCTACGAGCAGTACTTC.

The genes are TRBV6-6 and TRBJ1-2; D perhaps matches TRBD1 (6 bases). This CDR3 is built from 15 residues. V gave up 6 bases and J gave up 0 bases, with 14 bases separating them. The germline V gene encodes CDR1 MNHNY and CDR2 SVGAGI (reference sequence). The CDR3 loop reads CASRHRDGANYGYTF. CDR3 DNA sequence: TGTGCCAGCAGGCACAGGGACGGGGCTAACTATGGCTACACCTTC.

For the CDR3, the DNA is TGTGCCTGGAGCGGGGTCGCTGAAGCTTTCTTT. It encodes CAWSGVAEAFF. The chain carries TRBV30 and TRBJ1-1; D call uncertain. Trimming stripped 3 bases from V and 6 bases from J, with 8 bases between. Germline loops: CDR1 GTSNPN, CDR2 SVGIG (reference sequence). The CDR3 runs to 11 residues.

The chain uses TRBV7-9 and TRBJ2-1, with TRBD1 matching 7 bases. Trimming removed 5 bases from V and 7 bases from J; junction bases left unmatched: 5. Germline assignment: CDR1 SEHNR and CDR2 FQNEAQ (reference sequence). The CDR3 length is 13 residues. The CDR3 loop is CASSDRARNEQFF. The DNA of the CDR3 is TGTGCCAGCAGCGACAGGGCCCGTAATGAGCAGTTCTTC.

This rearrangement joins TRBV11-2 to TRBJ1-3; 8 positions agree with TRBD1. Germline values: CDR1 SGHAT, CDR2 FQNNGV. The CDR3 consists of 17 residues. V lost 0 bases to trimming and J lost 2 bases; unmatched junction nucleotides: 6. CDR3 loop: CASSLETLTGAGNTIYF. As DNA, the CDR3 is TGTGCCAGCAGCTTAGAAACCTTGACAGGGGCTGGAAACACCATATATTTT.

The genes are TRBV3-1 (or the pseudogene TRBV3-2) and TRBJ2-7; perhaps TRBD2 as D (6 bases). Trimming removed 2 bases at V and 5 bases at J, with 13 bases between. CDR3 length equals 14 residues. Germline-derived CDR1 and CDR2 are LGHDT and YNNKEL (reference sequence). In DNA, the CDR3 is TGTGCCAGCAGCCAATACGGGAGTAGGAACGAGCAGTACTTC. Its protein product is CASSQYGSRNEQYF.

The chain is built from TRBV5-6 and TRBJ2-3, with D unclear. V gave up 0 bases and J gave up 9 bases, with 11 bases separating them. The CDR3 has 13 amino acids. Germline V gene lookup returns CDR1 SGHDT and CDR2 YYEEEE. Here the CDR3 DNA reads TGTGCCAGCAGCTTGGGTGGCCCCTCAACGCAGTATTTT. It yields the protein CASSLGGPSTQYF.

The chain carries TRBV11-3 and TRBJ1-5; D is uncertain. Germline lookup yields CDR1 SGHNT and CDR2 YENEEA. Deletions cut 3 bases from V and 2 bases from J, with 14 bases between. CDR3 size: 16 residues. The CDR3 region is CASSLDPGVCNQPQHF. The DNA of the CDR3 is TGTGCCAGCAGCTTGGACCCCGGGGTTTGCAATCAGCCCCAGCATTTT.

A single count supports this clone. V usage is TRBV5-6 and J usage is TRBJ2-1; 15 positions match TRBD2. The CDR3 sequence is 16 residues long. Germline CDR1 SGHDT, CDR2 YYEEEE. The V gene end was trimmed by 3 bases and the J gene end by 4 bases; junction bases not matched to a gene: 2. The CDR3 region has the DNA TGTGCCAGCAGCTGGGGGACTAGCGGGAGGTACAATGAGCAGTTCTTC. As protein: CASSWGTSGRYNEQFF.